Presented here are 2 T cell receptor beta chains from one specimen sequenced in a study of blood T cell repertoires in COVID-19. Data came from immunoSEQ multiplex PCR; TCRdb stores just in-frame clones and leaves some out. The table has about 130,000 clones, approximately 80% seen once. The specimen was PBMCs or T cells enriched from blood (not recorded which). Source of these receptors: a woman between 45 and 65 years old who had recovered from COVID-19.

This clone qualifies as medium-sized. The chain carries TRBV15 and TRBJ2-7; possible D gene TRBD2, 6 bases. This CDR3 has 14 residues. Germline V gene sequence: CDR1 LNHNV, CDR2 YYDKDF (reference sequence). Deletions cut 5 bases from V and 4 bases from J, with 15 bases between. DNA of the CDR3: TGTGCCACCAGCGTAGCCGGGGGAAATTACGAGCAGTACGTC. It codes for CATSVAGGNYEQYV.

The V and J genes are TRBV18 and TRBJ1-5, with 8 nucleotides matching TRBD1. V lost 3 bases and J lost 2; bases outside the gene matches: 6. The CDR3 totals 16 residues. CDR1 and CDR2 (germline): KGHSH, LQKENI. CDR3 sequence reads: CASSPSTGGGNQPQHF. As DNA, the CDR3 is TGTGCCAGCTCACCTTCCACAGGGGGAGGCAATCAGCCCCAGCATTTT.